These 26 T cell receptor beta chains share one sample of origin, sequenced in a study of regulatory T cells in long-lasting Graves disease. Time point meaning: newly diagnosed GD, antithyroid drugs for less than 3 months. With RNA extracted from PBMCs as input, the TCR library was made. The TCR beta library used iRepertoire HTBI primers with Arm-PCR amplification of CDR3. A single record per CDR3 protein comes from TCRdb applying MiXCR to the multiplex PCR reads. The top ten hold 8.9% of the sample, which has about half a million distinct CDR3 sequences, about 12% seen once. This sample also appeared in a second study, on T cells in Graves' hyperthyroidism and ophthalmopathy.

The material sequenced was peripheral blood mononuclear cells (PBMCs), taken at new diagnosis, from a patient treated with antithyroid drugs. The source of these receptors is a woman under 40 with Graves disease.

This clonotype was detected ten times or more. V gene TRBV18 combines with J gene TRBJ2-3; no firm D call. V was shortened by 4 bases and J by 2 bases, with 10 bases between the two germline ends. The CDR3 contains 14 residues. Germline V gene sequence: CDR1 KGHSH, CDR2 LQKENI. CDR3 sequence reads: CASSLRQDTDTQYF. CDR3 coding DNA: TGTGCCAGCTCACTCAGGCAGGACACAGATACGCAGTATTTT.

Many counts were recorded for this clonotype. The genes are TRBV7-9 and TRBJ1-4; a weak D match, TRBD1 (6 bases). V gave up 1 base and J gave up 8 bases, with 11 bases separating them. CDR1 is SEHNR and CDR2 is FQNEAQ in the germline V gene (reference sequence). The CDR3 sequence is 14 residues long. The CDR3 DNA sequence: TGTGCCAGCAGCTTAGGACAGGCGATCGAAAAACTGTTTTTT. The encoded protein is CASSLGQAIEKLFF.

This clonotype was detected only a few times. Germline and junction disagree at one end, which may indicate a read error. The rearrangement joins TRBV20-1 to TRBJ2-3; D remains ambiguous. The CDR3 runs 8 residues. CDR1 is DFQATT, CDR2 SNEGSKA, per germline (reference sequence). In nucleotides, the CDR3 is TGCAGTGCTAGAGAGGGTCTTTTT. This encodes CSAREGLF.

CDR3 sequence (DNA): TGCAGTGCCTCCACTTTCAGTTTCGAGCAGTACTTC. It translates to CSASTFSFEQYF. The rearrangement links TRBV20-1 to TRBJ2-7; unclear D gene. The V and J ends lost 6 bases and 6 bases respectively, with 15 bases between them. The CDR3 spans 12 residues. CDR1 is DFQATT and CDR2 is SNEGSKA in the germline V gene (reference sequence).

This clonotype came up a few times. The V and J genes are TRBV5-1 and TRBJ1-1, with D perhaps TRBD1 (5 bases). Looked up from germline, CDR1 is SGHRS and CDR2 is YFSETQ. V was cut by 4 bases and J by 3 bases, with 19 bases left in between. The CDR3 totals 16 residues. The CDR3 loop reads CASSRTIPDSDTEAFF. As DNA, the CDR3 is TGCGCCAGCAGCCGAACCATCCCCGACAGTGACACTGAAGCTTTCTTT.

This clonotype was picked up many times. This sequence joins TRBV10-2 and TRBJ2-7; D may be TRBD2 (6 bases). Deletions cut 9 bases from V and 2 bases from J, with 17 bases between. CDR1 and CDR2 from the germline V gene are WSHSY and SAAADI. CDR3 size: 14 residues. CDR3 region: CASSDFGSTYEQYF. CDR3 nucleotide sequence: TGCGCCAGTTCCGACTTCGGGAGCACCTACGAGCAGTACTTC.

For this clonotype: Being one base from a much bigger clone, this may be a read error. The chain is built from TRBV12-3 or TRBV12-4 and TRBJ1-6; D not certain. The CDR3 has 12 residues. CDR3 nucleotide sequence: TGTGTCAGCACGTCAAGTGGCTCACCCCTCCACTTT. This encodes CVSTSSGSPLHF.

This clonotype was picked up a small number of times. The J gene is TRBJ2-1, the V gene TRBV7-3; TRBD2 agrees at 13 bases. V shed 5 bases, J shed 4 bases, and the junction held 8 bases outside the gene matches. Germline loops: CDR1 SGHTA, CDR2 FQGTGA. The CDR3 loop spans 17 amino acids. The CDR3 spells CASSPTGLAGPYNEQFF. The CDR3 DNA sequence: TGTGCCAGCAGCCCAACGGGACTAGCGGGACCGTACAATGAGCAGTTCTTC.

In its sample, this clonotype was seen many times. The chain couples TRBV28 to TRBJ2-4, with D hard to call. The CDR3 is made up of 13 amino acids. Germline V gene lookup returns CDR1 MDHEN and CDR2 SYDVKM. Trimming removed 8 bases from V and 0 bases from J, with 8 bases in between. CDR3: CASQNLAKNIQYF. CDR3 coding DNA: TGTGCCAGCCAAAACTTAGCCAAAAACATTCAGTACTTC.

The V gene is TRBV28, the J gene TRBJ2-2; 9 positions match TRBD2. The CDR3 is 14 residues long. From germline, CDR1 is MDHEN and CDR2 SYDVKM. V lost 7 bases to trimming and J lost 6 bases; unmatched junction nucleotides: 6. Here the CDR3 reads CASNWGGRAGELFF. The CDR3 DNA reads as TGTGCCAGCAACTGGGGCGGGAGGGCCGGGGAGCTGTTTTTT.

This clonotype has a count of ten or more. This sequence joins TRBV30 and TRBJ1-3; the D gene is possibly TRBD1 (5 bases). CDR1 and CDR2 from the germline V gene are GTSNPN and SVGIG (reference sequence). This CDR3 is built from 17 residues. Trimming pared 5 bases from V and 0 bases from J, leaving 20 bases between. The CDR3 sequence is CAWLGRGGSYSGNTIYF. The CDR3 DNA sequence: TGTGCCTGGCTCGGCCGTGGGGGTTCCTACTCTGGAAACACCATATATTTT. The full variable domain, in which reference TRBV30 and TRBJ1-3 provide the parts outside the CDR3, is SQTIHQWPATLVQPVGSPLSLECTVEGTSNPNLYWYRQAAGRGLQLLFYSVGIGQISSEVPQNLSASRPQDRQFILSSKKLLLSDSGFYLCAWLGRGGSYSGNTIYFGEGSWLTVV.

This clonotype appeared many times. The chain employs TRBV28 and TRBJ2-7; D is uncertain. This CDR3 is 13 amino acids long. Germline loops: CDR1 MDHEN, CDR2 SYDVKM. Trimming took 6 bases from V and 2 from J, leaving 11 bases between them. This CDR3 is CASRPAGTYEQYF. Here the CDR3 DNA reads TGTGCCAGCAGGCCGGCTGGTACCTACGAGCAGTACTTC. Supplemented by reference TRBV28 and TRBJ2-7, the full variable domain reads DVKVTQSSRYLVKRTGEKVFLECVQDMDHENMFWYRQDPGLGLRLIYFSYDVKMKEKGDIPEGYSVSREKKERFSLILESASTNQTSMYLCASRPAGTYEQYFGPGTRLTVT.

In this sample, this clonotype turned up many times. The chain combines TRBV7-8 with TRBJ2-1, with 7 bases matching TRBD1. Trimming at V came to 6 bases and at J to 3 bases, leaving 8 bases not matched to a gene. Germline assignment: CDR1 SGHVS and CDR2 FQNEAQ. The CDR3 runs to 15 residues. CDR3 sequence (DNA): TGTGCCAGCAGGCGTCGACAGGGAATCTACAATGAGCAGTTCTTC. This translates into CASRRRQGIYNEQFF. The complete variable domain, with remaining parts taken from reference TRBV7-8 and TRBJ2-1, reads GAGVSQSPRYKVAKRGQDVALRCDPISGHVSLFWYQQALGQGPEFLTYFQNEAQLDKSGLPSDRFFAERPEGSVSTLKIQRTQQEDSAVYLCASRRRQGIYNEQFFGPGTRLTVL.

In regard to this clonotype: Since a much larger clone is just one base distant, this may be a read error. The final CDR3 position lacks the conserved phenylalanine or tryptophan, pointing to a likely read error. The gene calls are TRBV7-2 and TRBJ1-2; possibly TRBD1 for D (5 bases). CDR1 SGHTA and CDR2 FQGNSA come from the germline V gene. This CDR3 contains 13 residues. V gave up 2 bases and J gave up 10 bases, with 14 bases separating them. The CDR3 loop reads CASSLSPGLVYTL. The CDR3 DNA reads as TGTGCCAGCAGCTTATCTCCAGGGCTTGTCTACACCTTA.

In its sample, this clonotype was seen many times. The V gene is TRBV19, the J gene TRBJ2-5; D is perhaps TRBD1 (5 bases). V dropped 7 bases and J dropped 5 bases, with 20 bases sitting between them. The CDR3 spans 15 residues. CDR1 is LNHDA and CDR2 is SQIVND in the germline V gene (reference sequence). This CDR3 is CASNLPAPKGETQYF. The DNA of the CDR3 is TGTGCCAGTAACCTCCCCGCGCCCAAGGGGGAGACCCAGTACTTC.

In its sample, this clonotype was seen many times. The gene calls are TRBV19 and TRBJ2-1; TRBD1 aligns across 7 bases. Losses at the gene ends were 6 bases for V and 2 bases for J; bases not matched to a gene: 7. Germline-derived CDR1 and CDR2 are LNHDA and SQIVND (reference sequence). This CDR3 has 15 residues. CDR3 DNA sequence: TGTGCCAGTAGAAAGGGGCAGGGGGCCTACAATGAGCAGTTCTTC. This sequence encodes CASRKGQGAYNEQFF.

This clonotype was detected ten times or more. The chain couples TRBV12-3 or TRBV12-4 to TRBJ1-1; 7 bases are a match to TRBD1. CDR3 size: 14 residues. J lost 7 bases, V lost 6 bases, and 11 bases had no gene match. CDR3 nucleotide sequence: TGTGCCAGCAGGGAACGACAGGGAGGTGTTGAAGCTTTCTTT. The encoded protein is CASRERQGGVEAFF.

There are many counts of this clonotype. CDR3 DNA: TGTGCCAGCAGTGTGTTTGACAGAATTCAGTACTTC. This encodes CASSVFDRIQYF. The V and J genes are TRBV2 and TRBJ2-4, with D possibly matching TRBD1 (5 bases). The germline V gene encodes CDR1 SNHLY and CDR2 FYNNEI. The V end was cut by 4 bases, the J end by 10 bases, with 11 bases between. CDR3 size: 12 residues.

The table lists this clonotype with many counts. The chain has TRBV28 and TRBJ1-2; 7 bases match TRBD1. In germline, CDR1 is MDHEN, CDR2 SYDVKM. This CDR3 has 15 amino acids. The V segment lost 4 bases and the J segment 4 bases; nucleotides outside the gene matches: 9. The CDR3 spells CASSYDTGDVYGYTF. The CDR3 DNA follows: TGTGCCAGCAGTTATGATACAGGGGATGTCTATGGCTACACCTTC.

Ten or more counts support this clonotype. The rearrangement uses TRBV18 and TRBJ1-3; D is undetermined. V was trimmed by 1 base and J by 0 bases, leaving 13 bases between them. Looked up from germline, CDR1 is KGHSH and CDR2 is LQKENI. The CDR3 consists of 17 residues. Here the CDR3 DNA reads TGTGCCAGCTCACCACGGCTTCTCGAGAGCTCTGGAAACACCATATATTTT. Translation gives CASSPRLLESSGNTIYF.

This clonotype was found many times. The chain uses TRBV28 and TRBJ1-5, with TRBD1 matching 11 bases. Germline V gene lookup returns CDR1 MDHEN and CDR2 SYDVKM. There are 18 residues in the CDR3. J was trimmed by 1 base and V by 5 bases; bases with no gene match: 10. The CDR3 region is CASSLRTGGFWSNQPQHF. CDR3 in DNA: TGTGCCAGCAGTCTGCGGACAGGGGGCTTCTGGAGCAATCAGCCCCAGCATTTT.

This clonotype was detected many times. The rearrangement links TRBV7-2 to TRBJ1-1; no reliable D call. V lost 5 bases and J lost 3, with 10 bases in between. CDR3 length: 13 residues. Germline V gene data show CDR1 as SGHTA and CDR2 as FQGNSA. The CDR3 DNA is TGTGCCAGCAGCGCACACAGAGACACTGAAGCTTTCTTT. Translation gives CASSAHRDTEAFF.

This clonotype was recorded many times. The chain joins TRBV11-2 to TRBJ2-7, with TRBD2 matching over 14 bases. The CDR3 is 15 amino acids. The V segment lost 6 bases and the J segment 0 bases; nucleotides outside the gene matches: 1. The germline gives CDR1 SGHAT, CDR2 FQNNGV. The CDR3 reads CASSGLAGGSYEQYF. The DNA of the CDR3 is TGTGCCAGCAGTGGACTAGCGGGGGGCTCCTACGAGCAGTACTTC.

In its sample, this clonotype was seen many times. The chain links TRBV6-1 to TRBJ1-1; 12 nucleotides line up with TRBD1. With 9 bases clipped from V and 4 bases from J, the junction kept 12 bases outside the gene matches. The CDR3 sequence is 16 residues long. Germline V lookup: CDR1 MNHNS, CDR2 SASEGT. CDR3 nucleotide sequence: TGTGCCAGTGCTAGGGACAGGGGGCTTAGAAGCACTGAAGCTTTCTTT. This encodes CASARDRGLRSTEAFF.

With respect to this clonotype: Mismatch with germline at one junction end may stem from a read error. The rearrangement links TRBV6-2 or TRBV6-3 to TRBJ2-2; D possibly uses TRBD1 or TRBD2 (5 bases each). Germline CDR1 is MNHEY and CDR2 is SVGEGT. The CDR3 consists of 15 residues. CDR3 coding DNA: TGTGCCAGCAGTGAGGACGAGGGGAACATCGGGGAGCCGTTTTTT. Amino acid sequence: CASSEDEGNIGEPFF.

This clonotype showed up just a few times. This CDR3 is CASNQQYWNSPLHF. CDR3 nucleotides: TGTGCCAGCAACCAACAGTATTGGAATTCACCCCTCCACTTT. The chain couples TRBV6-1 to TRBJ1-6; D gene unclear. Per germline, CDR1 MNHNS and CDR2 SASEGT. V was shortened by 7 bases and J by 7 bases, with 14 bases between the two germline ends. The CDR3 consists of 14 residues.